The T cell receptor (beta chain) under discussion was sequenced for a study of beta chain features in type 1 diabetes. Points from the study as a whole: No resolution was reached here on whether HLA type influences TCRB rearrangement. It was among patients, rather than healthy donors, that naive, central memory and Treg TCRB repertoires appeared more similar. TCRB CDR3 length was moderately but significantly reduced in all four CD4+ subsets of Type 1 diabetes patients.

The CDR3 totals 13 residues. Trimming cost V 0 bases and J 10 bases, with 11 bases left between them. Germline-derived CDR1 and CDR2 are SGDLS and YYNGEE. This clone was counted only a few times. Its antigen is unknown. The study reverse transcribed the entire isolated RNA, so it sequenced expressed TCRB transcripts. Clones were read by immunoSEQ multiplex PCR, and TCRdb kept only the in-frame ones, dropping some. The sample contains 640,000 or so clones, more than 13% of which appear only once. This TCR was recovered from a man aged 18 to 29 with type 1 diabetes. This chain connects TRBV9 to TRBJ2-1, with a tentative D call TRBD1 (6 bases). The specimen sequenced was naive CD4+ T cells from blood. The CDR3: CASSVAPGGEQFF. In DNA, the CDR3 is TGTGCCAGCAGCGTAGCCCCTGGGGGCGAGCAGTTCTTC.